Below are 30 T cell receptor beta chains sequenced from a single sample in a study of T cell responses to AZD1222 COVID-19 vaccine. Clones were read by immunoSEQ multiplex PCR, and TCRdb kept only the in-frame ones, dropping some. The repertoire holds 110,000 to 150,000 clones, with just under 95% as singletons. This material consisted of peripheral blood, taken on day 0 of AZD1222 vaccination. These receptors originate from an adult in good health.

V is TRBV12-3 or TRBV12-4 and J is TRBJ2-1; a weak D match, TRBD2 (6 bases). The CDR3 length is 13 residues. The V end was cut by 6 bases, the J end by 5 bases, with 11 bases between. This CDR3 is CASRRRDDNEQFF. CDR3 sequence (DNA): TGTGCCAGCAGGAGGCGGGATGACAATGAGCAGTTCTTC.

This clone was observed once. CDR3 DNA sequence: TGTGCCACCAGCAGAGGGATCGGGGAGGGGACTAATGAAAAACTGTTTTTT. It yields the protein CATSRGIGEGTNEKLFF. The chain couples TRBV15 to TRBJ1-4, with D maybe TRBD1 (5 bases). CDR1 and CDR2 (germline): LNHNV, YYDKDF (reference sequence). The length of the CDR3 is 17 residues. The ends were cut back, 1 base at V and 2 bases at J, with 14 bases in the middle. Drawing the rest from reference TRBV15 and TRBJ1-4, the complete variable domain is DAMVIQNPRYQVTQFGKPVTLSCSQTLNHNVMYWYQQKSSQAPKLLFHYYDKDFNNEADTPDNFQSRRPNTSFCFLDIRSPGLGDTAMYLCATSRGIGEGTNEKLFFGSGTQLSVL.

Written as DNA, the CDR3 is TGTGCCAGCAGCTTGGTTAGAGGAAGCAATGAGCAGTTCTTC. Translation gives CASSLVRGSNEQFF. V usage is TRBV5-6 and J usage is TRBJ2-1; D uncertain. V lost 0 bases and J lost 6, with 10 bases in between. The CDR3 covers 14 residues. Germline CDR1 and CDR2: SGHDT and YYEEEE.

This sequence joins TRBV30 and TRBJ1-2; D is undetermined. V lost 0 bases to trimming and J lost 8 bases, with 10 bases between them. The CDR3 runs to 12 residues. CDR1 GTSNPN and CDR2 SVGIG come from the germline V gene (reference sequence). In DNA form, the CDR3 reads TGTGCCTGGAGTGTGACCCCCCGAGGCTACACCTTC. This codes for CAWSVTPRGYTF.

The chain links TRBV6-4 to TRBJ1-1; D not certain. The CDR3 sequence is 13 residues long. Germline CDR1 reads MRHNA; CDR2 reads SNTAGT. The germline V and J ends were trimmed by 2 bases and 3 bases, with 7 bases remaining between them. The DNA of the CDR3 is TGTGCCAGCAGTGACGATTTGGACACTGAAGCTTTCTTT. Encoded protein: CASSDDLDTEAFF.

V gene TRBV10-2 combines with J gene TRBJ2-5, with D unresolved. Trimming took off 6 bases at V and 2 bases at J, with 7 bases between the two ends. CDR3 length equals 12 residues. Germline-derived CDR1 and CDR2 are WSHSY and SAAADI. CDR3 in amino acids: CASRDPQETQYF. The CDR3 DNA follows: TGCGCCAGCAGGGACCCACAAGAGACCCAGTACTTC.

This rearrangement joins TRBV27 to TRBJ2-7; 8 positions agree with TRBD2. Germline V CDR1 and CDR2: MNHEY, SMNVEV (reference sequence). Trimming cost V 5 bases and J 3 bases; bases outside gene matches: 6. The CDR3 has 14 residues. CDR3 residues: CASSRLAGNYEQYF. The CDR3 nucleotides are TGTGCCAGCAGTCGGTTAGCGGGAAACTACGAGCAGTACTTC.

This chain joins TRBV10-1 and TRBJ2-1; 11 nucleotides match TRBD2. The germline CDR1 and CDR2 sequences are WNHNN and SYGVQD (reference sequence). CDR3 size: 17 residues. V shed 0 bases and J 7 bases; nucleotides not matched to a gene: 8. CDR3 region: CASSESILAGEGNEQFF. The CDR3 nucleotides are TGCGCCAGCAGTGAGTCGATACTAGCGGGAGAGGGTAATGAGCAGTTCTTC.

Here the CDR3 DNA reads TGTGCCAGCAGTGGGGACAGGGGCAGTGAAAAACTGTTTTTT. It codes for CASSGDRGSEKLFF. The rearrangement links TRBV2 to TRBJ1-4; 10 positions agree with TRBD1. Germline V gene sequence: CDR1 SNHLY, CDR2 FYNNEI. The CDR3 length is 14 residues. After removal of 4 bases from V and 7 bases from J, the junction contained 3 bases not matched to a gene.

The rearrangement uses TRBV28 and TRBJ1-5; 8 positions agree with TRBD1. The CDR3 spans 17 residues. Looked up from germline, CDR1 is MDHEN and CDR2 is SYDVKM. V shed 7 bases, J shed 6 bases, and the junction held 17 bases outside the gene matches. The chain's CDR3 is CASTNVPGQDLLQPQHF. The CDR3 bases are TGTGCCAGCACAAACGTACCGGGACAGGATCTCCTTCAGCCCCAGCATTTT.

The V call is TRBV18, the J call TRBJ2-3; D not certain. The CDR3 totals 12 residues. Trimming took 6 bases from V and 4 from J, leaving 8 bases between them. Germline V gene sequence: CDR1 KGHSH, CDR2 LQKENI. CDR3 amino acids: CASSPSPDTQYF. DNA for the CDR3: TGTGCCAGCTCCCCCTCTCCAGATACGCAGTATTTT.

This chain connects TRBV4-1 to TRBJ1-2; 9 bases match TRBD1. Trimming removed 3 bases from V and 10 bases from J; junction bases left unmatched: 12. The V gene's germline CDR1 is MGHRA and CDR2 YSYEKL. CDR3 size: 15 residues. The CDR3: CASSHRGQGPIDYTF. The CDR3, as DNA: TGCGCCAGCAGCCACCGGGGACAGGGTCCTATTGACTACACCTTC.

This chain connects TRBV6-5 to TRBJ1-1; 7 positions agree with TRBD1. The CDR3 is made up of 12 amino acids. Germline CDR1 is MNHEY and CDR2 is SVGAGI. J lost 8 bases, V lost 6 bases, and 6 bases had no gene match. CDR3 sequence reads: CASRLNRGEAFF. As DNA, the CDR3 is TGTGCCAGCAGGCTAAACAGGGGCGAAGCTTTCTTT.

This clone came up a few times. The chain's CDR3 is CASSVAQAGDQETQYF. DNA for the CDR3: TGTGCCAGCAGCGTAGCTCAAGCGGGAGACCAAGAGACCCAGTACTTC. This chain uses TRBV9 with TRBJ2-5, with 8 bases fitting TRBD2. The J segment lost 0 bases and the V segment lost 0 bases, leaving 4 bases of the junction unmatched. This CDR3 region has 16 residues. CDR1 and CDR2 from the germline V gene are SGDLS and YYNGEE.

V and J are TRBV4-1 and TRBJ2-7; tentative D call: TRBD1 (6 bases). The V gene's germline CDR1 is MGHRA and CDR2 YSYEKL. The CDR3 spans 19 residues. Trimming took 2 bases from V and 3 from J, leaving 26 bases between them. The CDR3 loop is CASSQSAGTFTPQDYEQYF. The CDR3 DNA sequence: TGCGCCAGCAGCCAAAGTGCAGGGACATTCACCCCCCAGGACTACGAGCAGTACTTC.

The count of this clone is one. The chain joins TRBV19 to TRBJ2-7; a possible D gene is TRBD2 (5 bases). Trimming removed 1 base at V and 3 bases at J, with 10 bases between. CDR3 length equals 14 residues. Germline-derived CDR1 and CDR2 are LNHDA and SQIVND (reference sequence). CDR3 sequence reads: CASSIGHSGYEQYF. The CDR3 DNA sequence: TGTGCCAGTAGTATAGGGCACAGCGGCTACGAGCAGTACTTC.

The gene calls are TRBV11-2 and TRBJ1-6; D ambiguous. Germline loops: CDR1 SGHAT, CDR2 FQNNGV. This CDR3 is 17 amino acids long. V gave up 4 bases and J gave up 3 bases, with 16 bases separating them. CDR3 sequence (DNA): TGTGCCAGCAGCTCCCTTCGGGGAGCAAACTATAATTCACCCCTCCACTTT. This encodes CASSSLRGANYNSPLHF.

The chain joins TRBV24-1 to TRBJ2-3; TRBD2 agrees at 7 bases. This CDR3 has 15 amino acids. The V and J ends lost 2 bases and 7 bases, in that order; junction bases with no gene match: 8. Per the germline V gene, CDR1 is KGHDR and CDR2 is SFDVKD. CDR3 bases: TGTGCCACCAGTGATTCAACTAGCGACTCTTATACGCAGTATTTT. It specifies CATSDSTSDSYTQYF.

The V gene is TRBV2, the J gene TRBJ1-5; 8 nucleotides line up with TRBD1. With V trimmed by 8 bases and J by 6 bases, 9 bases remained unmatched. The CDR3 is 14 amino acids. The germline gives CDR1 SNHLY, CDR2 FYNNEI. The CDR3 loop is CASHGTGGGQPQHF. CDR3 in DNA: TGTGCCAGCCATGGGACAGGTGGAGGTCAGCCCCAGCATTTT. The full variable domain, with the rest looked up from reference TRBV2 and TRBJ1-5, is EPEVTQTPSHQVTQMGQEVILRCVPISNHLYFYWYRQILGQKVEFLVSFYNNEISEKSEIFDDQFSVERPDGSNFTLKIRSTKLEDSAMYFCASHGTGGGQPQHFGDGTRLSIL.

The rearrangement uses TRBV6-5 and TRBJ2-7; 9 bases match TRBD1. With V trimmed by 5 bases and J by 10 bases, 9 bases remained unmatched. The germline CDR1 and CDR2 sequences are MNHEY and SVGAGI. The CDR3 totals 13 residues. CDR3 bases: TGTGCCAGCAGTAGATCCGGGACAGGGAGTCAGTACTTC. Its protein product is CASSRSGTGSQYF.

The chain joins TRBV7-2 to TRBJ1-3; D ambiguous. Germline values: CDR1 SGHTA, CDR2 FQGNSA. There are 15 residues in the CDR3. V was pared by 1 base and J by 6 bases, with 13 bases between. The CDR3 region is CASSLVGSGLNTIYF. The CDR3 DNA follows: TGTGCCAGCAGCTTAGTAGGCTCTGGGCTAAACACCATATATTTT.

This sequence joins TRBV19 and TRBJ2-3; D is undetermined. Per germline, CDR1 LNHDA and CDR2 SQIVND (reference sequence). The CDR3 is made up of 12 amino acids. V was clipped by 8 bases and J by 10 bases, with 16 bases between them. CDR3 nucleotide sequence: TGTGCCAGTTCCCTTGGACGCGTGGCGCAGTATTTT. Protein product: CASSLGRVAQYF.

CDR3: CASSQVVGTGLFEQYF. CDR3 DNA: TGTGCCAGCAGCCAAGTAGTCGGGACAGGGCTTTTCGAGCAGTACTTC. The rearrangement joins TRBV14 to TRBJ2-7; 9 positions agree with TRBD1. This CDR3 has 16 residues. Germline V gene sequence: CDR1 SGHDN, CDR2 FVKESK. J lost 6 bases, V lost 1 base, and 10 bases had no gene match.

The chain couples TRBV5-1 to TRBJ2-3, with 7 bases that match TRBD1. The CDR3 contains 14 residues. The V gene end was trimmed by 3 bases and the J gene end by 4 bases; junction bases not matched to a gene: 5. The germline V gene has CDR1 SGHRS and CDR2 YFSETQ. The CDR3 DNA reads as TGCGCCAGCAGCTCTGAGACAGGGCCAGATACGCAGTATTTT. Encoded protein: CASSSETGPDTQYF.

The V call is TRBV5-5, the J call TRBJ2-1, with 15 positions matching TRBD2. Germline values: CDR1 SGHKS, CDR2 YYEKEE (reference sequence). The CDR3 has 18 residues. The ends lost 4 bases at V and 1 base at J; junction bases unmatched: 6. The CDR3 DNA reads TGTGCCAGCAGCCCCGGGACTAGCGGGAGGTTGTCCTACAATGAGCAGTTCTTC. It translates to CASSPGTSGRLSYNEQFF.

About this clone: The sample carries other DNA sequences with the same CDR3. The rearrangement joins TRBV7-2 to TRBJ1-1; D ambiguous. Germline values: CDR1 SGHTA, CDR2 FQGNSA. V was pared by 3 bases and J by 1 base, with 6 bases between. The CDR3 length is 13 residues. CDR3 protein: CASSFTGNTEAFF. CDR3 coding DNA: TGTGCCAGCAGCTTTACGGGGAACACTGAAGCTTTCTTT.

The V gene is TRBV5-1, the J gene TRBJ1-5; 8 bases are a match to TRBD1. Trimming removed 4 bases from V and 5 bases from J; junction bases left unmatched: 5. Germline V gene lookup returns CDR1 SGHRS and CDR2 YFSETQ. CDR3 length: 14 amino acids. The CDR3 region is CASSLTGADQPQHF. CDR3 coding DNA: TGCGCCAGCAGCCTGACAGGGGCGGATCAGCCCCAGCATTTT.

This chain uses TRBV13 with TRBJ2-5; possible D gene TRBD2, 5 bases. The ends were cut back, 2 bases at V and 4 bases at J, with 8 bases in the middle. The germline V gene encodes CDR1 PRHDT and CDR2 FYEKMQ (reference sequence). There are 13 residues in the CDR3. DNA of the CDR3: TGTGCCAGCAGCTTAAGAGGGTCAGAGACCCAGTACTTC. This sequence encodes CASSLRGSETQYF.

The chain joins TRBV6-6 to TRBJ2-7, with TRBD1 as a possible D gene (5 bases). V lost 2 bases and J 2 bases, leaving 16 bases between the germline ends. Germline-derived CDR1 and CDR2 are MNHNY and SVGAGI (reference sequence). This CDR3 has 16 amino acids. Here the CDR3 DNA reads TGTGCCAGCAGTTACAACAAGGGGCCCGGCGCCTACGAGCAGTACTTC. It specifies CASSYNKGPGAYEQYF.

The gene calls are TRBV19 and TRBJ1-2; no clear D gene. Germline CDR1 and CDR2: LNHDA and SQIVND (reference sequence). The CDR3 contains 13 residues. V was shortened by 6 bases and J by 1 base, with 9 bases between the two germline ends. The CDR3 loop reads CASSWTDNYGYTF. Written as DNA, the CDR3 is TGTGCCAGTAGCTGGACCGATAACTATGGCTACACCTTC. Supplemented by reference TRBV19 and TRBJ1-2, the full variable domain reads DGGITQSPKYLFRKEGQNVTLSCEQNLNHDAMYWYRQDPGQGLRLIYYSQIVNDFQKGDIAEGYSVSREKKESFPLTVTSAQKNPTAFYLCASSWTDNYGYTFGSGTRLTVV.